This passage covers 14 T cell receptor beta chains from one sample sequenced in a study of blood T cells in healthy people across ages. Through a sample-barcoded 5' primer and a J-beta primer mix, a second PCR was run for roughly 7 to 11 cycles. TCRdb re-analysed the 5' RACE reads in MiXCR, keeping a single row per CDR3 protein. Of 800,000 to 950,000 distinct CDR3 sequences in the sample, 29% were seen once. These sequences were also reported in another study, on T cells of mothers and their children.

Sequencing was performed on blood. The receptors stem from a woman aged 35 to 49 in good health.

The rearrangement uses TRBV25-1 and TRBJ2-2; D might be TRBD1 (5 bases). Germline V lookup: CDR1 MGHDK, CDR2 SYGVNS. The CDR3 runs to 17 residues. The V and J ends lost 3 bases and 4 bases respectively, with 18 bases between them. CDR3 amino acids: CASSDFRRGSGTGELFF. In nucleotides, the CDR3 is TGTGCCAGCAGTGATTTTAGAAGGGGCTCGGGCACCGGGGAGCTGTTTTTT.

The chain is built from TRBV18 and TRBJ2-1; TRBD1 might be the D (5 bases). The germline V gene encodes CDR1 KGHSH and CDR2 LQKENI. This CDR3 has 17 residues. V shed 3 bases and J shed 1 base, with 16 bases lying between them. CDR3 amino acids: CASSPQGVRRSYNEQFF. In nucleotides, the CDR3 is TGTGCCAGCTCACCTCAGGGCGTTAGGCGGTCCTACAATGAGCAGTTCTTC.

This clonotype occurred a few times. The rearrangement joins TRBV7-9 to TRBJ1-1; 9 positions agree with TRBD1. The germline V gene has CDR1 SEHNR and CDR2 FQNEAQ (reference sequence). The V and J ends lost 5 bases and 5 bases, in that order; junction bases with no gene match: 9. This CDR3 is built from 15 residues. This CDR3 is CASSPPQGAGTEAFF. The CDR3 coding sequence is TGTGCCAGCAGCCCCCCACAGGGGGCCGGAACTGAAGCTTTCTTT.

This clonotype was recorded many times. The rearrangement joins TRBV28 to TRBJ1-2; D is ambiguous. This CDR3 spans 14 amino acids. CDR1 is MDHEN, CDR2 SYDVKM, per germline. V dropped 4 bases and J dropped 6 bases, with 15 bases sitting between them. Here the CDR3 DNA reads TGTGCCAGCAGTTCGGGGATGGGTGGGGATGGCTACACCTTC. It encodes CASSSGMGGDGYTF.

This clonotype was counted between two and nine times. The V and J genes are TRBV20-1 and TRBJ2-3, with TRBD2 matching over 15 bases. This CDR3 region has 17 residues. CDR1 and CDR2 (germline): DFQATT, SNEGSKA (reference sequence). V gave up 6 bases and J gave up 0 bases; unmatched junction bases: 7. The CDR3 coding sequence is TGCAGTGCCTCGGGACTAGCGGGGGGTTCTAGCACAGATACGCAGTATTTT. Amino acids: CSASGLAGGSSTDTQYF.

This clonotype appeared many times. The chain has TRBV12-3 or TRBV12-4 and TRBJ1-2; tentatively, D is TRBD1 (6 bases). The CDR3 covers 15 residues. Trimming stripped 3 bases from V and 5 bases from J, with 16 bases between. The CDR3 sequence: CASSLTAEGGYGYTF. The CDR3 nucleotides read TGTGCCAGCAGTTTGACCGCAGAGGGGGGATATGGCTACACCTTC.

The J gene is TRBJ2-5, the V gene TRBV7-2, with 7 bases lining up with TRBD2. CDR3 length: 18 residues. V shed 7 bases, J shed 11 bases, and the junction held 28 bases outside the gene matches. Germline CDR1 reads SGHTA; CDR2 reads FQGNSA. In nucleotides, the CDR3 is TGTGCCAGCACCCTACGACCCCCAGCGGGACTCCTGTCCTACAAGCAGTACTTC. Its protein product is CASTLRPPAGLLSYKQYF.

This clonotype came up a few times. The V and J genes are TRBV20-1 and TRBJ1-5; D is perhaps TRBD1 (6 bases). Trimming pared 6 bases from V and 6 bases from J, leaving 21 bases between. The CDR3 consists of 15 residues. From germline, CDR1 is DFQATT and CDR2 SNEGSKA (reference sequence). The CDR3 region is CSAKLPGGAGQPQHF. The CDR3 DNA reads TGCAGTGCCAAACTCCCCGGGGGGGCGGGTCAGCCCCAGCATTTT.

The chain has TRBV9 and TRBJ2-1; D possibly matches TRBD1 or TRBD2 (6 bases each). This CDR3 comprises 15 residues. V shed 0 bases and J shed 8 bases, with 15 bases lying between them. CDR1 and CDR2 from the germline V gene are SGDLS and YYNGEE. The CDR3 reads CASSVVGGATDEQFF. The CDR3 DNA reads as TGTGCCAGCAGCGTAGTGGGGGGCGCGACCGATGAGCAGTTCTTC.

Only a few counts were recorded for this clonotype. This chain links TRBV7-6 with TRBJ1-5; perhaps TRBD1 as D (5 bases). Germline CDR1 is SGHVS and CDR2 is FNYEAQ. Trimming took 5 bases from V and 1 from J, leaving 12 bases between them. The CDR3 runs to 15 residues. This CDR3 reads CASSPDGASNQPQHF. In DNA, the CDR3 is TGTGCCAGCAGCCCCGACGGGGCGAGCAATCAGCCCCAGCATTTT.

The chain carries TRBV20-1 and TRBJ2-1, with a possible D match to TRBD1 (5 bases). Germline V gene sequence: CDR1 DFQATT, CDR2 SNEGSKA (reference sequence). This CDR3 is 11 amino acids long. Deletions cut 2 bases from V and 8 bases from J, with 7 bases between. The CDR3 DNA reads TGCAGTGCTAGAAGGGGATATGAGCAGTTCTTC. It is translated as CSARRGYEQFF.

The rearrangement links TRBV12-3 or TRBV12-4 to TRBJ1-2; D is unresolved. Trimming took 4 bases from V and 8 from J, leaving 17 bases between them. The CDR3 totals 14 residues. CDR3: CASSSRYLPGGYTF. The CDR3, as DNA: TGTGCCAGCAGTTCTAGATACCTTCCCGGGGGCTACACCTTC.

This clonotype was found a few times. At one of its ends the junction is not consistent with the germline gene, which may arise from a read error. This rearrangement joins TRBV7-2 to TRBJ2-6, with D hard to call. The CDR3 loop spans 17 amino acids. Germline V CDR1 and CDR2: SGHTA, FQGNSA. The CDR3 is CANSLEIPISGANVLTF. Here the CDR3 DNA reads TGTGCCAACAGCTTAGAAATCCCGATCTCTGGGGCCAACGTCCTGACTTTC.

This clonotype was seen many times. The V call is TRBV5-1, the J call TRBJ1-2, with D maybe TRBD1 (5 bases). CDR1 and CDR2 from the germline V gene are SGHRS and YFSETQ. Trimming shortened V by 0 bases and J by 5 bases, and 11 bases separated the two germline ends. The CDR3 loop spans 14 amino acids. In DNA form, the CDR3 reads TGCGCCAGCAGCTTGGAGGGGATGGGGTATGGCTACACCTTC. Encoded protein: CASSLEGMGYGYTF.